This T cell receptor (beta chain) was obtained from a study of T-cell reconstitution after alpha-beta-depleted transplantation in children. A TCRbeta library incorporating unique molecular identifiers was prepared. MiXCR was run by TCRdb on the PCR reads, yielding one entry per CDR3 protein. Among a few hundred thousand distinct CDR3 sequences listed, around two fifths were seen once. The CDR3 spans 14 residues. The V gene end was trimmed by 6 bases and the J gene end by 8 bases; junction bases not matched to a gene: 10. Germline CDR1 DFQATT, CDR2 SNEGSKA (reference sequence). This clonotype was detected a few times.

The specimen was PBMCs, collected before TCRalphabeta/CD19-depleted stem cell transplant. The J gene is TRBJ1-6, the V gene TRBV20-1; TRBD1 matches at 7 bases. The TCR sequence derives from a girl aged 2-10 years with aplastic anemia, due to receive a stem cell transplant. The CDR3 region is CSAPRGDRDSPLHF. As DNA, the CDR3 is TGCAGTGCCCCTCGGGGCGACAGGGATTCACCCCTCCACTTT.